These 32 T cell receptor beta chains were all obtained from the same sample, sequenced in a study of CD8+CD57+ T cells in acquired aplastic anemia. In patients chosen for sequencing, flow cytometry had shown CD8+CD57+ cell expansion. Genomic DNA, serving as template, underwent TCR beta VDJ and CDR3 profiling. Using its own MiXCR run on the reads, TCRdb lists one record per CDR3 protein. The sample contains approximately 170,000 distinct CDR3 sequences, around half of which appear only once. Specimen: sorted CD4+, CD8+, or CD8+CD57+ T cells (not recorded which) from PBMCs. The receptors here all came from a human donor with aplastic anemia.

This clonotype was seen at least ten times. Here the CDR3 DNA reads TGTGCCACCAGTGCCGACACCGGGGAGCTGTTTTTT. This encodes CATSADTGELFF. The chain is built from TRBV24-1 and TRBJ2-2; D call uncertain. V shed 5 bases and J shed 3 bases, with 3 bases lying between them. There are 12 residues in the CDR3. The germline V gene encodes CDR1 KGHDR and CDR2 SFDVKD.

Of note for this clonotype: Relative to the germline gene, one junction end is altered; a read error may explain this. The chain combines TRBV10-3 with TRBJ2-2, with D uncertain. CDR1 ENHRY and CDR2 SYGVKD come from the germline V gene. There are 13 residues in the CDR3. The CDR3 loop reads CVISAEARGELFF. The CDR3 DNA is TGTGTCATCAGCGCAGAGGCGAGGGGGGAGCTGTTTTTT.

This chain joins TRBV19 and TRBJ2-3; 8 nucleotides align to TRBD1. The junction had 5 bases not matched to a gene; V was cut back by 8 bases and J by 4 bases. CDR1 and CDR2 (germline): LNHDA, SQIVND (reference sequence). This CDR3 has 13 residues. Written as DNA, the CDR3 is TGTGCCAGTTGCCAGGGGGCGTCAGATACGCAGTATTTT. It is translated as CASCQGASDTQYF.

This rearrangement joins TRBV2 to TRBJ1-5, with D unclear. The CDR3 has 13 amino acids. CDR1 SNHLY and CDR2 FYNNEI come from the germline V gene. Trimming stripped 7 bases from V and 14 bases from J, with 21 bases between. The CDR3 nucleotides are TGTGCCAGCAACTCACGGACGGGGTACAATGAGCATTTT. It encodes CASNSRTGYNEHF.

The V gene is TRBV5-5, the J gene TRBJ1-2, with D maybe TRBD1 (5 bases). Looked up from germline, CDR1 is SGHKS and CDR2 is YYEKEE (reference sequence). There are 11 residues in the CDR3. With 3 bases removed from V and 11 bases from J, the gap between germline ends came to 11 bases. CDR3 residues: CASSWDGAYTF. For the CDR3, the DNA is TGTGCCAGCAGCTGGGATGGGGCGTACACCTTC.

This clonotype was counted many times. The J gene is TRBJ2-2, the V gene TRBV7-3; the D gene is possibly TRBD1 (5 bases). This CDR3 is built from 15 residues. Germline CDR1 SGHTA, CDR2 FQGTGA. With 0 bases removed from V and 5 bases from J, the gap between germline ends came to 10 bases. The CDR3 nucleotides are TGTGCCAGCAGCTTAACAGGGGTGCGGACCGGGGAGCTGTTTTTT. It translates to CASSLTGVRTGELFF.

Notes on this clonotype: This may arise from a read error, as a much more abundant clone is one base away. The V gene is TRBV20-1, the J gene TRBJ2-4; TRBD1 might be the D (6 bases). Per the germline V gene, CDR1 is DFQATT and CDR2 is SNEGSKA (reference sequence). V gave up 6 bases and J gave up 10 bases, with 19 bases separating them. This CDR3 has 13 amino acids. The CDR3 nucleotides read TGCAGTGCCCAGGGGACGCCTCAGGGGATTCAGTACTTC. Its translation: CSAQGTPQGIQYF.

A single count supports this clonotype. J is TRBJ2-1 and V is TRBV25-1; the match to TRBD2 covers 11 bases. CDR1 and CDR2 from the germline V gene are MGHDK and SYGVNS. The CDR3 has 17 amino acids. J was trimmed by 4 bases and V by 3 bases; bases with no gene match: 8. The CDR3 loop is CASSDWVAGGGYNEQFF. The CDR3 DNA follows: TGTGCCAGCAGTGATTGGGTAGCGGGAGGGGGGTACAATGAGCAGTTCTTC.

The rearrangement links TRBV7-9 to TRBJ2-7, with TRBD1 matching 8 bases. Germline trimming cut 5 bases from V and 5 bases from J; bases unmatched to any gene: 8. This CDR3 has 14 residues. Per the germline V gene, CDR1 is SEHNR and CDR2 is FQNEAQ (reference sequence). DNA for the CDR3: TGTGCCAGCAGCCCAAAGAGACAGGGGAACGAGCAGTACTTC. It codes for CASSPKRQGNEQYF.

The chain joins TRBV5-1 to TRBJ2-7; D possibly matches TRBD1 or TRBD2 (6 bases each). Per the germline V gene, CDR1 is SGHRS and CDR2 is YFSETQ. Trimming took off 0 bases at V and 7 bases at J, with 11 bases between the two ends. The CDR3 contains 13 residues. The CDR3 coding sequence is TGCGCCAGCAGCTTGGGGGGGGCGCGGGAGCAGTACTTC. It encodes CASSLGGAREQYF. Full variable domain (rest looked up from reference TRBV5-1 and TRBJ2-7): KAGVTQTPRYLIKTRGQQVTLSCSPISGHRSVSWYQQTPGQGLQFLFEYFSETQRNKGNFPGRFSGRQFSNSRSEMNVSTLELGDSALYLCASSLGGAREQYFGPGTRLTVT.

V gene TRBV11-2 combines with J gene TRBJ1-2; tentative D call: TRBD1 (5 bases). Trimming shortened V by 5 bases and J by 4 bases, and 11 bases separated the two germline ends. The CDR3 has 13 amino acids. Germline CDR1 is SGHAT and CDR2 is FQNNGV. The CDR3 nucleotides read TGTGCCAGCAGCGTATCAGGGCCCTATGGCTACACCTTC. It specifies CASSVSGPYGYTF.

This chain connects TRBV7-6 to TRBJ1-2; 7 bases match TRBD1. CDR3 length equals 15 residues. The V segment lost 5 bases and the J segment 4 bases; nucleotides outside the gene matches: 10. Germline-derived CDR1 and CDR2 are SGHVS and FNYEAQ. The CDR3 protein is CASSHRDSGSYGYTF. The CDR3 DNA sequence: TGTGCCAGCAGCCATCGGGACAGCGGTAGCTATGGCTACACCTTC.

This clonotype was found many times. DNA for the CDR3: TGTGCCAGCACAGTATGGGGACAGACGGGCTACACCTTC. Encoded protein: CASTVWGQTGYTF. The chain recombines TRBV2 with TRBJ1-2; 7 nucleotides align to TRBD1. V lost 7 bases and J lost 8; bases outside the gene matches: 10. CDR3 length equals 13 residues. CDR1 is SNHLY, CDR2 FYNNEI, per germline.

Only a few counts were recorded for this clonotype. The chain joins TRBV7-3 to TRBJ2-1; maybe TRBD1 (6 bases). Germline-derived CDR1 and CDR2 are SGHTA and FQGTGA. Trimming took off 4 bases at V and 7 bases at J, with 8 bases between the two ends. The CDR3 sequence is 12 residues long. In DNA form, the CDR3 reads TGTGCCAGCAGCTCGACAGGAAATGAGCAGTTCTTC. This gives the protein CASSSTGNEQFF. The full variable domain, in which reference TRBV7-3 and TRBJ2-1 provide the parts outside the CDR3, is GAGVSQTPSNKVTEKGKYVELRCDPISGHTALYWYRQSLGQGPEFLIYFQGTGAADDSGLPNDRFFAVRPEGSVSTLKIQRTERGDSAVYLCASSSTGNEQFFGPGTRLTVL.

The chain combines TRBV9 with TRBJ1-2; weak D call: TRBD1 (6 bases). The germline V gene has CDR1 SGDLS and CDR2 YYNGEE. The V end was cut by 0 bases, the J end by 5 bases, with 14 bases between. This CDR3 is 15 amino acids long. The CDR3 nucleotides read TGTGCCAGCAGCGTAGGTCCAGGGGTTGAGTATGGCTACACCTTC. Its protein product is CASSVGPGVEYGYTF.

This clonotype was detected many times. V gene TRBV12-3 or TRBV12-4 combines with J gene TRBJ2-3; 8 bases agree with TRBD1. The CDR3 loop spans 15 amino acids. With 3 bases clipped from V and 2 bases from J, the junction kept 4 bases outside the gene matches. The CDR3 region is CASSFRQGNTDTQYF. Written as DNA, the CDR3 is TGTGCCAGCAGTTTCCGACAGGGGAACACAGATACGCAGTATTTT.

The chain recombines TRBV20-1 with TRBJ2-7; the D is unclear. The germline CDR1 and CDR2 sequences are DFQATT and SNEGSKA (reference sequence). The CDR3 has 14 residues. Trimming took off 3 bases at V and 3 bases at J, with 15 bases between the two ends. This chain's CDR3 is CSASRQLELYEQYF. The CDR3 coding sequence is TGCAGTGCTAGTCGTCAGTTGGAACTCTACGAGCAGTACTTC.

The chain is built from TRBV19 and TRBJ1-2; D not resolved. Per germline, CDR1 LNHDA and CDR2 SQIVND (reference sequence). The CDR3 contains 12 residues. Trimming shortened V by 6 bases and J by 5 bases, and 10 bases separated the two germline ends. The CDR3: CASSLTGYGYTF. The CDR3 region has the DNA TGTGCCAGTAGCCTCACGGGGTATGGCTACACCTTC.

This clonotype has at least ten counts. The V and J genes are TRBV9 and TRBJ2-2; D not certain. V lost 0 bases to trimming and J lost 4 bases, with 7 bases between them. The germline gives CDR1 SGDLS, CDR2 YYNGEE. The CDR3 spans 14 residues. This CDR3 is CASSVELFTGELFF. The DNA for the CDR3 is TGTGCCAGCAGCGTAGAGCTCTTCACCGGGGAGCTGTTTTTT. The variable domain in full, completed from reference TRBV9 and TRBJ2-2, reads DSGVTQTPKHLITATGQRVTLRCSPRSGDLSVYWYQQSLDQGLQFLIQYYNGEERAKGNILERFSAQQFPDLHSELNLSSLELGDSALYFCASSVELFTGELFFGEGSRLTVL.

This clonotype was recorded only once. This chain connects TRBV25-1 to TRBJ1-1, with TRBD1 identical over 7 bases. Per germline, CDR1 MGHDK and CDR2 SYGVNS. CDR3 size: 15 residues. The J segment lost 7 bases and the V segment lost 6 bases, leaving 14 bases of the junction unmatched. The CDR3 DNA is TGTGCCAGCAGCCCCAGAGGGGACCGGGACAGTGAAGCTTTCTTT. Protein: CASSPRGDRDSEAFF.

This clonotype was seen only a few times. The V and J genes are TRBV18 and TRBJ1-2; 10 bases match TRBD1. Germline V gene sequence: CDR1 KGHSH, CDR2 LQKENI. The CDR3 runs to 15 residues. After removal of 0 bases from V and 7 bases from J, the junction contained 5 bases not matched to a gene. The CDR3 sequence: CASSPPRTGGSGYTF. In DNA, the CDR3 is TGTGCCAGCTCACCACCCAGGACAGGGGGTAGTGGCTACACCTTC. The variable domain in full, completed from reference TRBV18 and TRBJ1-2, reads NAGVMQNPRHLVRRRGQEARLRCSPMKGHSHVYWYRQLPEEGLKFMVYLQKENIIDESGMPKERFSAEFPKEGPSILRIQQVVRGDSAAYFCASSPPRTGGSGYTFGSGTRLTVV.

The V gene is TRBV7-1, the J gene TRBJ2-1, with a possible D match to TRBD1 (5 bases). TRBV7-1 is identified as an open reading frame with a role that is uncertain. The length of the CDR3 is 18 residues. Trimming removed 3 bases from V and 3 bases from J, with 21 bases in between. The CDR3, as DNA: TGTGCCAGCAGCTCCACCCCCCGGGCAGGGCACATCTACAATGAGCAGTTCTTC. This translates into CASSSTPRAGHIYNEQFF.

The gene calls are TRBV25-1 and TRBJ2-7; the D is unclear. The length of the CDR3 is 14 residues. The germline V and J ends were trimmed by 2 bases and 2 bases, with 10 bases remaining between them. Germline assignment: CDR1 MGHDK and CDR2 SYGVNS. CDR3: CASSEAGRPYEQYF. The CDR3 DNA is TGTGCCAGCAGTGAAGCCGGACGCCCCTACGAGCAGTACTTC.

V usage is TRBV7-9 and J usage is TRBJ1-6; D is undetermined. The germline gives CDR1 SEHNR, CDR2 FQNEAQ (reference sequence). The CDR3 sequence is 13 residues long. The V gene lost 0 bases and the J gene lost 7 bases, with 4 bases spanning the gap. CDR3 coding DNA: TGTGCCAGCAGCTTAGCGCAAAATTCACCCCTCCACTTT. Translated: CASSLAQNSPLHF.

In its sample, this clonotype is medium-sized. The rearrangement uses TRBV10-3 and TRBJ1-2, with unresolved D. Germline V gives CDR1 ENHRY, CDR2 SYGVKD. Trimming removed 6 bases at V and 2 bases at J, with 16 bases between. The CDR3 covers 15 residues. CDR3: CAISASYDANYGYTF. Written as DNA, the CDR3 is TGTGCCATCAGCGCCAGTTATGACGCAAACTATGGCTACACCTTC.

CDR3 in amino acids: CASSISGRAMDEQFF. The CDR3, as DNA: TGTGCCAGTAGTATCTCCGGGAGGGCCATGGATGAGCAGTTCTTC. J is TRBJ2-1 and V is TRBV19; 8 nucleotides match TRBD2. V lost 3 bases and J lost 8; bases outside the gene matches: 9. The CDR3 consists of 15 residues. The germline V gene encodes CDR1 LNHDA and CDR2 SQIVND (reference sequence).

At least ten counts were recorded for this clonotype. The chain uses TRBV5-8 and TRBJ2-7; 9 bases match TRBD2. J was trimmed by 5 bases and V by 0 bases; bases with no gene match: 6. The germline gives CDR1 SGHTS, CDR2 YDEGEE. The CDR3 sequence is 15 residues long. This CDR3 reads CASSLDGASGDEQYF. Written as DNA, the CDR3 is TGTGCCAGCAGCTTGGATGGTGCTAGCGGGGACGAGCAGTACTTC.

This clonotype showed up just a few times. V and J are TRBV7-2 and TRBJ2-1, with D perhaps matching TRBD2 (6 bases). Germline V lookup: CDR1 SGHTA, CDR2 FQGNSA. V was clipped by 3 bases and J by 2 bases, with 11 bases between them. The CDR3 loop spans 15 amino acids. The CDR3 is CASSLAEGTYNEQFF. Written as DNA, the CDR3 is TGTGCCAGCAGCTTGGCGGAGGGAACCTACAATGAGCAGTTCTTC.

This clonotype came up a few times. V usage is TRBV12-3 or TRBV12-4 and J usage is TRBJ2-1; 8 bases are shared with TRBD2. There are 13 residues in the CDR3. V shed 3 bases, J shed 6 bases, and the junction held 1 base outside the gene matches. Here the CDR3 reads CASSFLAGNEQFF. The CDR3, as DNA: TGTGCCAGCAGTTTCCTAGCGGGCAATGAGCAGTTCTTC.

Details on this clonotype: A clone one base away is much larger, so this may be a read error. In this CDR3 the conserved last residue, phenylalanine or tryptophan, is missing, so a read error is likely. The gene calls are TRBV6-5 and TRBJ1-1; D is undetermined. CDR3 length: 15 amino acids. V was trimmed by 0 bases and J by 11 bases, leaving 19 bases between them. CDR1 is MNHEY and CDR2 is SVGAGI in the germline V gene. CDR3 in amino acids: CASSYSRGEGTGAFL. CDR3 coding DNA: TGTGCCAGCAGTTACTCGCGTGGGGAAGGAACGGGTGCTTTCCTT.

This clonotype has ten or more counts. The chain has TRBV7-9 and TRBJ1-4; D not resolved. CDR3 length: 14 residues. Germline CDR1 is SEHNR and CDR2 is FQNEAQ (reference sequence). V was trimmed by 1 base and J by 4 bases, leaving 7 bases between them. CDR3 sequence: CASSLGQDNEKLFF. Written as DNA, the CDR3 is TGTGCCAGCAGCTTAGGGCAGGATAATGAAAAACTGTTTTTT.

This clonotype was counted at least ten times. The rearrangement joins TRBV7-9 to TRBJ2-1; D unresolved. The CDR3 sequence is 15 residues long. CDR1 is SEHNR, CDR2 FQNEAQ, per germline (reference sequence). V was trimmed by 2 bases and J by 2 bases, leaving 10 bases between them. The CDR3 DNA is TGTGCCAGCAGCTTAACCCTCAGCCCCTACAATGAGCAGTTCTTC. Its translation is CASSLTLSPYNEQFF.